This T cell receptor (beta chain) was profiled in a study of shared clonotypes between healthy human individuals (dated by TCRdb to 2020 to 2021). At the level of the whole study: The cohort comprised two women and a few men aged 18 to 49 years. Each donor's leukapheresis produced roughly between about 0.9 and 9.5 billion PBMCs. Per donor, three plates each were used for CD4 naive and CD4 memory, two for CD8 naive, and one for CD8 memory. Libraries were prepared and TCR repertoires were sequenced by different laboratories using diverse techniques, in order to increase sequencing depth and limit assay-specific biases. To estimate repertoire size and how much clonotypes are shared between individuals, the study performed deep sequencing of blood TCR repertoires from a handful of healthy adults. On the study overall, not on this receptor specifically: Clonotypes shared by all four sorted-subset donors showed higher generation probabilities than non-shared clonotypes. Based on pairwise subsampling, the degree of clonotype sharing among donors was expected to be affected by sequencing depth. Sampling was restricted to blood, and TCR repertoires in tissues likely differ from the TCR repertoires found in blood. Larger estimated clonotype richness was generally found for naive subsets than for memory subsets. Incomplete sequencing was indicated by rarefaction of sorted-subset datasets, despite the large sequencing depth. Across a few donors, about 5.2% of naive CD4, approximately 3.6% of naive CD8, 2% to 2.5% of memory CD4, and approximately 0.4% of memory CD8 clonotypes were shared. Because the study included a small number of donors, the genetic and exposure-history diversity represented was limited.

The donors were healthy, HIV-negative adults who had no recently reported acute infections or vaccinations. Every donor was a Caucasian adult living in Nashville, Tennessee, USA. CD4+ T cells were enriched through magnetic negative selection, after which naive cells were positively selected on CD45RA and the remaining negative fraction served as the memory subset. Blood was obtained by leukapheresis, after which PBMCs were separated by Ficoll-Histopaque density gradient centrifugation and cryopreserved in liquid nitrogen vapor phase. Analytical flow cytometry was used to check the purity and quantity of each magnetically sorted T cell population. From each sorted fraction, genomic DNA was isolated and quantified by UV absorbance on a Nanodrop 2000c. Comment on this clone: It lacks a known antigen. The record has no base qualities; no much larger clone is one base away.

After removal of 0 bases from V and 5 bases from J, the junction retains 5 bases not matched to a gene. CDR3 length: 15 amino acids, cysteine to phenylalanine. CDR3 DNA is the only sequence kept; it has 45 bases, read in frame from the first base. CDR1 is given as SGHTS and CDR2 as YDEGEE, both from the germline V gene. Using the deep immunoSEQ assay, TCR CDR3 regions were amplified from genomic DNA by multiplex PCR. Genomic DNA extracted from each cell subset was distributed evenly over all wells of several immunoSEQ 96-well plates, and each plate served as one replicate. For sorted subsets, approximately 210 ng genomic DNA, equal to tens of thousands of T cell genomes, was loaded into each replicate PCR. Purified libraries were measured with a Qubit 3.0 fluorometer, size-checked on a Bioanalyzer 2100, and measured again with the KAPA Library Quantification kit. Every immunoSEQ 96-well plate was sequenced on a separate single-read 150-cycle Illumina NextSeq 550 flow cell. The paper's processing steps were these. Because the immunoSEQ output held only junctional sequences and lacked quality scores, the filtering could not match the filtering applied to full-length reads. To assign V/J genes and CDR3, sequences were annotated against IMGT germline references using PyIR, a Python wrapper for IgBLAST v1.9. Reads were filtered out if the reads had weak V/J assignments (E-value above 1e-6), no CDR3, stop codons, out-of-frame junctions, or ambiguous translated residues. V3J clonotypes were defined as sequences sharing an identical inferred V gene, J gene, and CDR3 amino acid sequence. The percentage overlap between two repertoires was calculated by dividing the number of shared unique clonotypes by the size of the smaller repertoire. Richness of each repertoire was evaluated using RTK rarefaction, the Chao1 estimator, and Recon v2.1 estimates of unobserved clonotypes. Generation probabilities were computed with OLGA for all TCRbeta clonotypes obtained by the gDNA method from a handful of donors. In TCRdb, the immuneACCESS table is reduced to in-frame sequences with V and J assigned. These tables do not hold every clone; where another copy was compared, an unresolved V gene accounts for under half, and the others remain unexplained. V, J and clone size are those of that table, while D and trimming were read from the DNA. This sample holds about 960,000 clones; about 80% were observed only once. The top ten constitute over 1.3% of the sample.

This clonotype was obtained from a man aged 18 to 29 in good health. Sequencing was carried out using memory CD4+ T cells sorted from blood. The cell subset or site label for this specimen denotes: CD45RA-negative fraction. Recombination connected TRBV5-8 to TRBJ1-2; TRBD1 aligns with 9 central bases. In nucleotide form, the sequence is TGTGCCAGCAGCTTGGAGGGACAGGGAAAATATGGCTACACCTTC. It encodes CASSLEGQGKYGYTF.